The clone carrying this TCR beta chain has a handful of counts. The antigen is not known. Rearranged V-D-J TRB sequences were amplified with a mixed TRB-A/B primer pool. In TCRdb, the multiplex PCR reads were re-called with MiXCR into one record per CDR3 protein. The data hold about 4,900 distinct CDR3 sequences, with over 45% observed a single time. The data are from a study of T cell repertoires in aging, cancer and after chemotherapy. At the level of the study: Clear clonal overlap appeared across healthy donor samples taken over several months to years. About 10 million TCR reads made up the full dataset.

Study conclusions and caveats: In healthy donors, age-related TCR diversity loss mainly reflected lost richness. Across the chemotherapy interval, each cancer cohort showed higher median generation probability, suggesting thymic rebound.

Amplification of TCR beta used genomic DNA extracted from peripheral blood. The sequence was collected from a human donor in good health. The specimen was blood.

CDR3 region: CATSDLRHSWDTQYF. As DNA, the CDR3 is TGTGCCACCAGTGATTTAAGACATTCCTGGGATACGCAGTATTTT. The rearrangement joins TRBV24-1 to TRBJ2-3, with unresolved D. The CDR3 is 15 residues long. V was pared by 1 base and J by 6 bases, with 13 bases between. Germline CDR1 KGHDR, CDR2 SFDVKD.